This T cell receptor (beta chain) derives from a study of cytomegalovirus exposure and HLA in healthy donors. General study points: By a later analysis, the bulk of CMV-associated TCR beta chains appeared HLA-restricted. A later analysis, which compared TCR beta chains of equal frequency, found the HLA-associated ones more clonally expanded. TCR beta sequences numbering roughly 16,000 were associated with HLA alleles at 0.05 false discovery rate in a later analysis.

The PCR used 60 Vbeta and 13 Jbeta primers. Sequencing used immunoSEQ multiplex PCR; TCRdb keeps in-frame clones, though not all of them. The sample lists under 110,000 clones; about 80% were seen once. The CDR3 sequence is 13 residues long. Per the germline V gene, CDR1 is SEHNR and CDR2 is FQNEAQ (reference sequence). The V end was cut by 5 bases, the J end by 1 base, with 8 bases between. Concerning this clone itself: What it recognizes is unknown.

The V gene is TRBV7-9, the J gene TRBJ1-1; D possibly corresponds to TRBD1 (6 bases). Sequencing was carried out using PBMCs. The clonotype comes from a middle-aged man in good health and CMV-seronegative. CDR3 in amino acids: CASSRQENTEAFF. The CDR3 DNA sequence: TGTGCCAGCAGCCGACAGGAGAACACTGAAGCTTTCTTT. Full variable domain (missing parts from reference TRBV7-9 and TRBJ1-1): DTGVSQNPRHKITKRGQNVTFRCDPISEHNRLYWYRQTLGQGPEFLTYFQNEAQLEKSRLLSDRFSAERPKGSFSTLEIQRTEQGDSAMYLCASSRQENTEAFFGQGTRLTVV.